The T cell receptor (beta chain) described here comes from a study of blood T cells in healthy people across ages (dated by TCRdb to about 2015). For context, the study as a whole: In model experiments, template switching captured roughly one uniquely barcoded TCR beta cDNA molecule for every two T cells. Using deep sequencing normalized with unique cDNA molecular identifiers, the study measured how TCR beta repertoire diversity changes with age. Four age groups were formed from the donors: young (average about 17 years), middle-aged (approximately 39), aged (roughly 56) and long-lived (roughly 88). Donors of different ages were randomly distributed across sequencing lanes to avoid experimental bias. The study analyzed two additional independent replicas of 1 million unique cDNA reads from the same blood draw for two donors, one aged 18 to 29 and one aged 80 or older. Study-wide findings and limitations: Observed TCR beta diversity per million T cells fell roughly linearly with age, and a significant reduction was already apparent by age approximately 40. Bulk unsorted PBMC profiling prevented conclusive comparison of naive and antigen-experienced compartments. Total diversity estimates from one million sequenced T cells were considered lower bounds and underestimates. The CMV infection status of donors was not known, potentially confounding age-related changes in expanded clonotypes. Compared with the aged group, the long-lived group had more naive CD4+ T cells, fewer expanded clones and increased TCR diversity, a pattern suggesting age selection. A strong correlation was found between observed TCR beta diversity and the percentage of naive T cells measured by flow cytometry.

Systemically healthy Caucasian individuals from Russia, roughly 40 in total and aged about 6 to 100 years, were included as donors. Each donor gave 9.5 to 10 milliliters of peripheral blood, drawn into EDTA-treated Vacutainer tubes. Ficoll-Paque density-gradient centrifugation was used to isolate PBMCs, with at least 7 million obtained per sample. Trizol reagent was used to extract total RNA from PBMCs, with at least 5.5 micrograms per sample. For every donor, an aliquot of PBMCs went through flow cytometry to measure the percentages of naive CD45RAhigh/CD27high T cells. Receptor amplification or capture employed 5' RACE. Sequencer: Illumina HiSeq 2500. A second about 7 to 12 cycle PCR used a sample-barcoded 5' primer and a J-beta primer mix. Each TCR beta cDNA molecule received a unique molecular identifier from a template-switch 5' adaptor carrying 12 random nucleotides. Each sample yielded at least 3 million CDR3-containing paired-end reads. First-strand cDNA was synthesized from all RNA with the Mint cDNA synthesis kit, primed by a TRBC-specific oligonucleotide. Following uracil-DNA glycosylase treatment, all cDNA underwent a first 18-cycle PCR with the universal primers M1SS and BC2_uni_R. The authors processed their data as follows. For normalization, 1 million high-quality reads, each with a distinct molecular identifier, were randomly selected from each sample. Instead of being binned into consensus sequences, reads with shared molecular identifiers were discarded. MiTCR, set to a Q25 quality threshold and the strictest error-elimination algorithm, was used for CDR3 identification, clonotype clustering and error correction. A nonparametric unseen species model using Euler transformation provided a lower-bound estimate of total TCR beta diversity. The public reads were reprocessed in TCRdb via fastp at Q25 and MiXCR, keeping in-frame beta chains. Records with the same CDR3 protein are collapsed into one entry carrying the most frequent genes and DNA. TCRdb's processing, not the authors' own work, is the source of the V and J calls. The sample data list approximately 880,000 distinct CDR3 sequences, and roughly 50% of these were observed just once. Clones ranked in the top ten supply 10% to 15% of the sample.

Concerning this clonotype: Its antigen has not been determined. One base away there is no much larger clone; base qualities are not given.

Reading from cysteine to phenylalanine, the CDR3 counts 13 amino acids. Only the CDR3 DNA is retained, 39 bases long and in frame from the first base. According to the germline V gene (reference sequence), CDR1 reads DFQATT and CDR2 reads SNEGSKA. V gives up 6 bases and J gives up 4 bases, and the segment between their germline ends measures 13 bases. This sequence originates from a man in his thirties or forties in good health. The sequence joins TRBV20-1 to TRBJ2-1, with no reliable assignment of the D segment. The specimen sequenced was blood. The DNA sequence is TGCAGTGCGTCCGGAGTCGAGTACAATGAGCAGTTCTTC. It translates to CSASGVEYNEQFF.